This T cell receptor (beta chain) was documented in a study of CD8 T cells in ankylosing spondylitis. Trimming cost V 9 bases and J 3 bases, with 10 bases left between them. Germline V lookup: CDR1 SGHRS, CDR2 YFSETQ. CDR3 length: 12 residues. This clonotype was recorded at least ten times. Its antigen remains unidentified. The study's findings and limits: Certain motif variants had earlier been reported in reactive arthritis synovial fluid and blood. Seemingly distinctive of ankylosing spondylitis blood was a TCR beta motif formed by eight highly homologous variants. Clones tied to disease were said to be significantly enriched in matched ankylosing spondylitis synovial fluid. Within peripheral blood, clones linked to disease were CD8+ and relatively rare.

Scientists made TCR beta libraries using quantitative 5'-RACE with molecular barcodes. TCRdb passed the 5' RACE reads through MiXCR, listing each CDR3 protein once. The sample has 700,000 to 850,000 distinct CDR3 sequences, around 11% seen once; the top ten hold approximately 0.46%. The sequence was collected from a male donor with ankylosing spondylitis. The sequencing sample was made of blood, either unsorted or a sorted T cell fraction (not recorded which). V and J are TRBV5-1 and TRBJ2-1; D ambiguous. The CDR3, as DNA: TGCGCCACTAAGGGCAACTACAATGAGCAGTTCTTC. Translation: CATKGNYNEQFF.